These 6 T cell receptor beta chains came from one sample sequenced in a study of cytomegalovirus exposure and HLA in healthy donors. The PCR contained 60 Vbeta and 13 Jbeta primers. TCRdb's copy holds only in-frame clones and misses some; the assay was immunoSEQ multiplex PCR. This table holds tens of thousands of clones, approximately 70% found once. The sequencing sample was made of PBMCs. The receptors were gathered from a woman in her forties in good health and CMV-seropositive.

This clone was counted a few times. The chain joins TRBV4-1 to TRBJ2-2; 11 positions agree with TRBD2. Germline CDR1 reads MGHRA; CDR2 reads YSYEKL. This CDR3 region has 17 residues. With 2 bases clipped from V and 0 bases from J, the junction kept 2 bases outside the gene matches. In DNA, the CDR3 is TGCGCCAGCAGCCAACGACTAGCGGGAACGAACACCGGGGAGCTGTTTTTT. Translating it yields CASSQRLAGTNTGELFF.

The V gene is TRBV6-6, the J gene TRBJ2-1; possibly TRBD2 for D (6 bases). Germline V gene lookup returns CDR1 MNHNY and CDR2 SVGAGI (reference sequence). The ends were cut back, 4 bases at V and 2 bases at J, with 9 bases in the middle. The CDR3 totals 14 residues. The CDR3 here is CASSSGGAYNEQFF. CDR3 bases: TGTGCCAGCAGTTCGGGCGGGGCCTACAATGAGCAGTTCTTC.

The chain is built from TRBV6-5 and TRBJ1-2, with 7 bases fitting TRBD1. The CDR3 consists of 13 residues. Germline V lookup: CDR1 MNHEY, CDR2 SVGAGI. The V segment lost 6 bases and the J segment 6 bases; nucleotides outside the gene matches: 7. The CDR3 DNA is TGTGCCAGCAGCTTAGGGGGCTTAGATGGCTACACCTTC. Protein sequence: CASSLGGLDGYTF.

The rearrangement uses TRBV4-2 and TRBJ2-7; no clear D gene. The CDR3 is 17 residues long. CDR1 and CDR2 (germline): LGHNA, YNFKEQ. V lost 3 bases and J 5 bases, leaving 23 bases between the germline ends. The CDR3 sequence: CASSQRSTVPGHHEQYF. The CDR3 DNA follows: TGTGCCAGCAGCCAGCGCAGTACGGTCCCAGGCCACCACGAGCAGTACTTC.

The V and J genes are TRBV2 and TRBJ2-1; 7 bases map to TRBD2. J was trimmed by 10 bases and V by 8 bases; bases with no gene match: 8. The length of the CDR3 is 12 residues. CDR1 is SNHLY and CDR2 is FYNNEI in the germline V gene. In nucleotides, the CDR3 is TGTGCCAGCGGCGCGGGGCGGGGGGAGCAGTTCTTC. Its protein product is CASGAGRGEQFF.

This clone occurred a few times. The chain recombines TRBV2 with TRBJ2-5, with 11 bases aligning to TRBD1. This CDR3 has 16 amino acids. Trimming at V came to 6 bases and at J to 7 bases, leaving 13 bases not matched to a gene. Germline V lookup: CDR1 SNHLY, CDR2 FYNNEI. The CDR3 is CASSRKGQGGIGTQYF. The DNA for the CDR3 is TGTGCCAGCAGCAGAAAGGGACAGGGGGGGATCGGGACCCAGTACTTC.